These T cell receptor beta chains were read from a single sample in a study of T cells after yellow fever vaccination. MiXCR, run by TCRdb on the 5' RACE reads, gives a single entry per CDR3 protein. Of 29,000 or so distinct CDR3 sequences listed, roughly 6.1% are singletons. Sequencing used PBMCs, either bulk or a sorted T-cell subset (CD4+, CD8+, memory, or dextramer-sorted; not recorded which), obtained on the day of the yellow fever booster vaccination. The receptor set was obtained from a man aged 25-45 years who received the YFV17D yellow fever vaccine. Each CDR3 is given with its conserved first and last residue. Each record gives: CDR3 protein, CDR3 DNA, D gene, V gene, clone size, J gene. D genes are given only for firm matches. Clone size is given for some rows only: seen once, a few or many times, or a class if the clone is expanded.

CDR3 protein: CASSYQLAGGNNEQFF; CDR3 DNA: TGTGCCAGCAGCTACCAATTAGCGGGAGGGAACAATGAGCAGTTCTTC; D gene: TRBD2; V gene: TRBV5-4; clone size: many; J gene: TRBJ2-1
CDR3 protein: CSVATGTSGYEQYF; CDR3 DNA: TGCAGCGTTGCAACCGGGACTAGCGGCTACGAGCAGTACTTC; D gene: TRBD2; V gene: TRBV29-1; clone size: many; J gene: TRBJ2-7
CDR3 protein: CSVSASVIADEQYF; CDR3 DNA: TGCAGTGTATCCGCCTCCGTTATTGCGGACGAGCAGTACTTC; D gene: NA; V gene: TRBV20-1; clone size: many; J gene: TRBJ2-7
CDR3 protein: CAVREGRANSPLHF; CDR3 DNA: TGTGCCGTCAGAGAGGGCAGAGCAAATTCACCCCTCCACTTT; D gene: NA; V gene: TRBV10-3; clone size: few; J gene: TRBJ1-6
CDR3 protein: CASGDQRNQPQHF; CDR3 DNA: TGTGCCAGCGGGGACCAGAGGAATCAGCCCCAGCATTTT; D gene: NA; V gene: TRBV12-3/TRBV12-4; clone size: many; J gene: TRBJ1-5
CDR3 protein: CASSTLQGAVYF; CDR3 DNA: TGTGCCAGCAGTACACTACAGGGGGCTGTTTACTTT; D gene: TRBD1; V gene: TRBV12-3/TRBV12-4; clone size: NA; J gene: TRBJ1-4
CDR3 protein: CATSRPGLQYEQYF; CDR3 DNA: TGTGCCACCAGCAGACCGGGGCTTCAATACGAGCAGTACTTC; D gene: NA; V gene: TRBV15; clone size: many; J gene: TRBJ2-7
CDR3 protein: CSVTLTTGTYNEQFF; CDR3 DNA: TGCAGCGTCACACTCACGACAGGGACCTACAATGAGCAGTTCTTC; D gene: TRBD1; V gene: TRBV29-1; clone size: many; J gene: TRBJ2-1
CDR3 protein: CATSRDQRAKITQYF; CDR3 DNA: TGTGCCACCAGCAGAGATCAGAGAGCGAAGATAACCCAGTACTTC; D gene: NA; V gene: TRBV15; clone size: many; J gene: TRBJ2-5
CDR3 protein: CASHIGGRSAQYF; CDR3 DNA: TGTGCCAGTCACATCGGAGGACGGTCGGCCCAGTACTTC; D gene: NA; V gene: TRBV12-3/TRBV12-4; clone size: NA; J gene: TRBJ2-5
CDR3 protein: CASREDREYTEAFF; CDR3 DNA: TGTGCCAGCAGAGAAGACAGGGAGTACACTGAAGCTTTCTTT; D gene: TRBD1; V gene: TRBV7-2; clone size: NA; J gene: TRBJ1-1
CDR3 protein: CSAGWDSGAETQYF; CDR3 DNA: TGCAGTGCCGGATGGGACTCCGGGGCGGAGACCCAGTACTTC; D gene: NA; V gene: TRBV20-1; clone size: many; J gene: TRBJ2-5
CDR3 protein: CASSLESGIGEAFF; CDR3 DNA: TGTGCCAGCAGCTTAGAAAGCGGGATAGGGGAAGCTTTCTTT; D gene: NA; V gene: TRBV7-3; clone size: NA; J gene: TRBJ1-1
CDR3 protein: CASSLGSSGIYEQYF; CDR3 DNA: TGTGCCAGCAGCTTAGGGTCTAGCGGGATCTACGAGCAGTACTTC; D gene: TRBD2; V gene: TRBV11-2; clone size: many; J gene: TRBJ2-7
CDR3 protein: CATTTGLAKADTQYF; CDR3 DNA: TGTGCCACCACAACCGGACTAGCGAAGGCAGATACGCAGTATTTT; D gene: TRBD2; V gene: TRBV5-4; clone size: NA; J gene: TRBJ2-3
CDR3 protein: CASQFLQGSGANVLTF; CDR3 DNA: TGTGCCAGCCAATTTTTACAGGGCTCCGGGGCCAACGTCCTGACTTTC; D gene: NA; V gene: TRBV6-1; clone size: many; J gene: TRBJ2-6
CDR3 protein: CSAREGTSGGQDTQYF; CDR3 DNA: TGCAGTGCTAGAGAGGGGACTAGCGGGGGGCAAGATACGCAGTATTTT; D gene: TRBD2; V gene: TRBV20-1; clone size: NA; J gene: TRBJ2-3
CDR3 protein: CASSDSRGGYNEQFF; CDR3 DNA: TGTGCCAGCAGTGACAGTCGCGGGGGTTACAATGAGCAGTTCTTC; D gene: TRBD2; V gene: TRBV6-4; clone size: many; J gene: TRBJ2-1
CDR3 protein: CASRPLAGSYEQYF; CDR3 DNA: TGTGCCAGTAGACCTTTAGCGGGATCCTACGAGCAGTACTTC; D gene: TRBD2; V gene: TRBV19; clone size: few; J gene: TRBJ2-7
CDR3 protein: CASRPNVLAAAYNEQFF; CDR3 DNA: TGTGCCAGCAGACCTAATGTACTAGCTGCCGCTTACAATGAGCAGTTCTTC; D gene: NA; V gene: TRBV6-2/TRBV6-3; clone size: many; J gene: TRBJ2-1
CDR3 protein: CASSLMGSDTQYF; CDR3 DNA: TGTGCCAGCAGCTTGATGGGGTCAGATACGCAGTATTTT; D gene: NA; V gene: TRBV7-2; clone size: many; J gene: TRBJ2-3
CDR3 protein: CASSRTLSNQPQHF; CDR3 DNA: TGTGCCAGCAGCAGAACCCTTAGCAATCAGCCCCAGCATTTT; D gene: NA; V gene: TRBV2; clone size: many; J gene: TRBJ1-5
CDR3 protein: CAWSVIGVQETQYF; CDR3 DNA: TGTGCCTGGAGTGTAATTGGGGTCCAAGAGACCCAGTACTTC; D gene: NA; V gene: TRBV30; clone size: few; J gene: TRBJ2-5
CDR3 protein: CASSLESETQYF; CDR3 DNA: TGCGCCAGCAGCTTGGAGTCGGAGACCCAGTACTTC; D gene: NA; V gene: TRBV5-1; clone size: few; J gene: TRBJ2-5
CDR3 protein: CATSGDEQYF; CDR3 DNA: TGTGCCACCAGTGGCGACGAGCAGTACTTC; D gene: NA; V gene: TRBV24-1; clone size: many; J gene: TRBJ2-7
CDR3 protein: CSVEIGQRPDLFYEQYF; CDR3 DNA: TGCAGCGTTGAAATCGGGCAGCGGCCCGACCTCTTTTACGAGCAGTACTTC; D gene: NA; V gene: TRBV29-1; clone size: many; J gene: TRBJ2-7
CDR3 protein: CASSGDRGYNSPLHF; CDR3 DNA: TGTGCCAGCAGCGGAGACAGGGGCTATAATTCACCCCTCCACTTT; D gene: TRBD1; V gene: TRBV7-9; clone size: NA; J gene: TRBJ1-6
CDR3 protein: CASSQPLGQNTGELFF; CDR3 DNA: TGCGCCAGCAGCCAACCCCTGGGACAGAACACCGGGGAGCTGTTTTTT; D gene: NA; V gene: TRBV4-3; clone size: many; J gene: TRBJ2-2
CDR3 protein: CSASSVEQYF; CDR3 DNA: TGCAGTGCCTCCTCGGTCGAGCAGTACTTC; D gene: NA; V gene: TRBV20-1; clone size: NA; J gene: TRBJ2-7